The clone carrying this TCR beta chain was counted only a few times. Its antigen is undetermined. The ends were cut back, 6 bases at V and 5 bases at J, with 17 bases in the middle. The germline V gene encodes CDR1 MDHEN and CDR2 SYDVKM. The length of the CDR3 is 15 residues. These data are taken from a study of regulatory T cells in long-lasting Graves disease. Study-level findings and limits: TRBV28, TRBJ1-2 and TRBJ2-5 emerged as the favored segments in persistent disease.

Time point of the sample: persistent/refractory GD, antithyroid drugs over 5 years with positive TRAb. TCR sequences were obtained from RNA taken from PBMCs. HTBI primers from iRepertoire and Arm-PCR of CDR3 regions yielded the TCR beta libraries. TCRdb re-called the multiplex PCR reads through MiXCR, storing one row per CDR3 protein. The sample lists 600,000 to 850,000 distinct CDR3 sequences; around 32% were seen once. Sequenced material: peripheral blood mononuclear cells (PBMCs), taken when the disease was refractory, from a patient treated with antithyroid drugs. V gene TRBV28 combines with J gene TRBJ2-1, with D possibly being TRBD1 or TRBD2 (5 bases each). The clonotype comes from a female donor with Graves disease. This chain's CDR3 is CASSPTRDGNNEQFF. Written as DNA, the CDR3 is TGTGCCAGCAGCCCCACCAGGGACGGGAACAATGAGCAGTTCTTC.